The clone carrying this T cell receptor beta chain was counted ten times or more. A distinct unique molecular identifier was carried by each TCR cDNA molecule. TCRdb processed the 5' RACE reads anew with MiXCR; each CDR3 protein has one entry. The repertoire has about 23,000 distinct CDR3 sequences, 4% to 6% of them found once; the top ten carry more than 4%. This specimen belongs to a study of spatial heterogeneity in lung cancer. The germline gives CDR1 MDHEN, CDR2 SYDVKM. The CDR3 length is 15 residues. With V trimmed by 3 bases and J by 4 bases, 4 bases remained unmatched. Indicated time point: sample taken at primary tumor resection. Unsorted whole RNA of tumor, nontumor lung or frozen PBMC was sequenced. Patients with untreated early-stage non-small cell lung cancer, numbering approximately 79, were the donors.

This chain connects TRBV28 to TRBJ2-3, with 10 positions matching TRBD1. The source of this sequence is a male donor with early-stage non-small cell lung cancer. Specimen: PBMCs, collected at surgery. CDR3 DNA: TGTGCCAGCAGTTTGGGAGGGACAGGGGCAGATACGCAGTATTTT. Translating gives CASSLGGTGADTQYF.